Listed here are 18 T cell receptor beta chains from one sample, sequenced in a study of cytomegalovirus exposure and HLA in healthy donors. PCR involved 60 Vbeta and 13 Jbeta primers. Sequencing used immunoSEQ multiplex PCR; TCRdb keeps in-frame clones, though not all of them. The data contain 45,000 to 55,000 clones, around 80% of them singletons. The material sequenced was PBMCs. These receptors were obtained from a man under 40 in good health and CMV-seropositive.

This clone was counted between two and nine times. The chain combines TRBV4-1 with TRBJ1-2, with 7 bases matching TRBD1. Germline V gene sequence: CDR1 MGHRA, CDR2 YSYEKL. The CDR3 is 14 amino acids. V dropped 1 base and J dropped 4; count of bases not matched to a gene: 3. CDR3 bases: TGCGCCAGCAGCCAAGGTCCAGGGGGCTATGGCTACACCTTC. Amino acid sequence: CASSQGPGGYGYTF.

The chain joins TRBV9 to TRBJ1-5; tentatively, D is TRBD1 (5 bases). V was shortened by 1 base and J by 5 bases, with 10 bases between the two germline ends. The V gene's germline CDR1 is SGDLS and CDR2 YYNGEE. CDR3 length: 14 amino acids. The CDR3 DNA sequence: TGTGCCAGCAGCGTACAGGGTGGTGATCAGCCCCAGCATTTT. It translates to CASSVQGGDQPQHF.

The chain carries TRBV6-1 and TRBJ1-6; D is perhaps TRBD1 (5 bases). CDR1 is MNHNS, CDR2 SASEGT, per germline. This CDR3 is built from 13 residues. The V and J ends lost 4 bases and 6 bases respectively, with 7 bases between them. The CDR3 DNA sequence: TGTGCCAGCAGTGGACAGTTTAATTCACCCCTCCACTTT. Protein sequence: CASSGQFNSPLHF.

The CDR3 coding sequence is TGTGCCAGCTCACCAGTGGAGGATGAGCAGTTCTTC. It encodes CASSPVEDEQFF. The rearrangement links TRBV18 to TRBJ2-1, with D possibly being TRBD2 (5 bases). V gave up 2 bases and J gave up 8 bases, with 7 bases separating them. CDR1 and CDR2 from the germline V gene are KGHSH and LQKENI. The CDR3 spans 12 residues.

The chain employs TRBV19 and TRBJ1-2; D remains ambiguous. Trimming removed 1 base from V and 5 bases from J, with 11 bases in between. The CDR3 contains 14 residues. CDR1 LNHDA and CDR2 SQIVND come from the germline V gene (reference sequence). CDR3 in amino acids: CASSIASSGYGYTF. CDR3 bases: TGTGCCAGTAGTATAGCTTCTTCGGGGTATGGCTACACCTTC.

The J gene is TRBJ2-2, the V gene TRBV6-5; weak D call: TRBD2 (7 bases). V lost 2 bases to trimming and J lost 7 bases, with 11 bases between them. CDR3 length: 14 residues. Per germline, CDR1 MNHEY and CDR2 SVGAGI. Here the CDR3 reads CASSYEGGGGELFF. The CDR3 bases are TGTGCCAGCAGTTACGAGGGGGGGGGCGGGGAGCTGTTTTTT.

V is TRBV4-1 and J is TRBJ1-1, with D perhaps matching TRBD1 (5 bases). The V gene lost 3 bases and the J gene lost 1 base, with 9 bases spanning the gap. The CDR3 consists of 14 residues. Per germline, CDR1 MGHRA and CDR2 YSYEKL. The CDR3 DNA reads TGCGCCAGCAGCCACCCTACAGGGAACACTGAAGCTTTCTTT. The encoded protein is CASSHPTGNTEAFF.

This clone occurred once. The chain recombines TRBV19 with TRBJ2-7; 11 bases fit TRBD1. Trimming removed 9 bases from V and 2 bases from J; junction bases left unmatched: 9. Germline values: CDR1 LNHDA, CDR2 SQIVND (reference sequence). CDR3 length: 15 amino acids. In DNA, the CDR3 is TGTGCCAGCAAGGGCCGGGACAGGGGGACCTACGAGCAGTACTTC. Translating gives CASKGRDRGTYEQYF.

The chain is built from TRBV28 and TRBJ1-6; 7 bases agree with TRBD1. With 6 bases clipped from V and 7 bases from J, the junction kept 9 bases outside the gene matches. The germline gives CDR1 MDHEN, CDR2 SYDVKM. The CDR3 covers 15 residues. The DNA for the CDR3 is TGTGCCAGCAGCGCCCATACAGGGGACAATTCACCCCTCCACTTT. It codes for CASSAHTGDNSPLHF.

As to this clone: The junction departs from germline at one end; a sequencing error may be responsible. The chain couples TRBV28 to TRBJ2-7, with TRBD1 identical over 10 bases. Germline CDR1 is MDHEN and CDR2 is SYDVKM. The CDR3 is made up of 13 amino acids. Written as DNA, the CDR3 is TGTGCCAGCAGTTTGTTTCGGGACAGGGGACCCACCTTC. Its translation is CASSLFRDRGPTF.

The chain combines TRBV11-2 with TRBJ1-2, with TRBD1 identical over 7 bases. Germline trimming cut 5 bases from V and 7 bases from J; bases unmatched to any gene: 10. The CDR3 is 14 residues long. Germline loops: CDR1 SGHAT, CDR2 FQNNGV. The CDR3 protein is CASSPTGTALGYTF. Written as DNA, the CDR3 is TGTGCCAGCAGCCCTACCGGGACAGCCCTTGGCTACACCTTC.

The CDR3 spells CASSSLRGGPYNEQFF. CDR3 DNA sequence: TGTGCCAGCAGCTCTCTCCGCGGGGGCCCCTACAATGAGCAGTTCTTC. J is TRBJ2-1 and V is TRBV7-9; maybe TRBD2 (7 bases). Germline V gene lookup returns CDR1 SEHNR and CDR2 FQNEAQ (reference sequence). With 4 bases removed from V and 2 bases from J, the gap between germline ends came to 15 bases. The CDR3 consists of 16 residues. The full variable domain, with the rest looked up from reference TRBV7-9 and TRBJ2-1, is DTGVSQNPRHKITKRGQNVTFRCDPISEHNRLYWYRQTLGQGPEFLTYFQNEAQLEKSRLLSDRFSAERPKGSFSTLEIQRTEQGDSAMYLCASSSLRGGPYNEQFFGPGTRLTVL.

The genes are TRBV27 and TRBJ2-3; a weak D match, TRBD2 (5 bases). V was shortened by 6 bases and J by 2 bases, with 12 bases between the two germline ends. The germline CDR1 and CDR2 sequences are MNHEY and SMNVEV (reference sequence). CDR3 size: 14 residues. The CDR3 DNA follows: TGTGCCAGCAGACCCGGACTTATCACAGATACGCAGTATTTT. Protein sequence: CASRPGLITDTQYF.

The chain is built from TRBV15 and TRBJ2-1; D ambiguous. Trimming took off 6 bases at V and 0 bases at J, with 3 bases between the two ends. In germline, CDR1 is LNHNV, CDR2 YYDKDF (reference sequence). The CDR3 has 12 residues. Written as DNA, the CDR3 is TGTGCCACCAGGAGCTCCTACAATGAGCAGTTCTTC. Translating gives CATRSSYNEQFF.

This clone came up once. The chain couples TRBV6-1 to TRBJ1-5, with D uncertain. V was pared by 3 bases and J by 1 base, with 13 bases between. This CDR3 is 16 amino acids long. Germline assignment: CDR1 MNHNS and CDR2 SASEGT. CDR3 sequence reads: CASSDGRQRSNQPQHF. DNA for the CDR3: TGTGCCAGCAGTGACGGGAGGCAACGGAGCAATCAGCCCCAGCATTTT.

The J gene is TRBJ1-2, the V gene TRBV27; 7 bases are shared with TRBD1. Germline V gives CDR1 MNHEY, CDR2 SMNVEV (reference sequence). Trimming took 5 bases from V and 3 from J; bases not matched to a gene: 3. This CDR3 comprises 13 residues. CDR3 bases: TGTGCCAGCAGTACGGACAGGCACTATGGCTACACCTTC. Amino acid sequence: CASSTDRHYGYTF.

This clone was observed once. The CDR3 sequence is CASSLSPSYEQYF. The CDR3 DNA follows: TGTGCCAGCAGCTTAAGCCCCTCCTACGAGCAGTACTTC. The chain recombines TRBV7-6 with TRBJ2-7; D uncertain. Germline V lookup: CDR1 SGHVS, CDR2 FNYEAQ. V lost 2 bases to trimming and J lost 0 bases, with 5 bases between them. There are 13 residues in the CDR3.

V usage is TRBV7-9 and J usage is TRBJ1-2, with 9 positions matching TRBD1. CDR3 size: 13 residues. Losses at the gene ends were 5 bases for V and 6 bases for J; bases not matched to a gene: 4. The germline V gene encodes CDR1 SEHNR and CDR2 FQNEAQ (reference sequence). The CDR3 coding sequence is TGTGCCAGCAGCACACAGGGGGCAAATGGCTACACCTTC. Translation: CASSTQGANGYTF.